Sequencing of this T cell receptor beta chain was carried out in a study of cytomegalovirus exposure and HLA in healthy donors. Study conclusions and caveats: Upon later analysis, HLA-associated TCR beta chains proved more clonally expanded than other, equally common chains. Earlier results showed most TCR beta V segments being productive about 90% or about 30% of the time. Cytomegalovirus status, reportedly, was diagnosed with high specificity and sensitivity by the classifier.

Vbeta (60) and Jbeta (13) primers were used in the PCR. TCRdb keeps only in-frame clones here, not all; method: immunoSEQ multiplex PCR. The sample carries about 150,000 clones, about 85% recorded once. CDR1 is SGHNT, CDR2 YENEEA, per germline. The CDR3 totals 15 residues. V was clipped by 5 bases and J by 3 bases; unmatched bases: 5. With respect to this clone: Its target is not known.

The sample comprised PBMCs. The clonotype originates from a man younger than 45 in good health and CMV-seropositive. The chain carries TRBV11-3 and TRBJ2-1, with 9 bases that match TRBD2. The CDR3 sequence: CASSPRTSDYNEQFF. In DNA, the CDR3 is TGTGCCAGCAGCCCACGGACTAGCGACTACAATGAGCAGTTCTTC. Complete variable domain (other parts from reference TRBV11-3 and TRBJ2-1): EAGVVQSPRYKIIEKKQPVAFWCNPISGHNTLYWYLQNLGQGPELLIRYENEEAVDDSQLPKDRFSAERLKGVDSTLKIQPAELGDSAVYLCASSPRTSDYNEQFFGPGTRLTVL.